This record concerns one TCR delta chain sequence. This likely stems from a read error, as it lies one base from a far larger clone. Other DNA sequences in the same sample also yield this CDR3. TCRdb re-called the multiplex PCR reads through CATT. Of 45,000 to 60,000 delta-chain clones in the sample, roughly 2% were seen once. The data derive from a study of γδ T cells in repeated Plasmodium falciparum infection. The germline V gene encodes CDR1 TSWWSYY and CDR2 QGS. The CDR3 consists of 28 residues. Vgamma9/Vdelta2+ and Vdelta2-negative gammadelta T cells were flow-sorted from PBMC for bulk sequencing.

This receptor was taken from a pool of human donors (malaria-infected and uninfected, not separated). The chain links TRDV1 to TRDJ1, with 10 bases lining up with TRDD3. TCRdb does not report a J gene; here it was assigned by matching the DNA to germline references. The sample was gamma-delta T cells from blood. The CDR3 nucleotides read TGTGCCCTTGGAGAAGGGTGGGTACGGATGGGCTACGGGAGGGAGCGATACTGGGGGATGCAATACACCGATAAACTCATCTTT. Amino acid sequence: CALGEGWVRMGYGRERYWGMQYTDKLIF.